This TCR beta chain was recovered during a study of T cell responses to AZD1222 COVID-19 vaccine. Study summary: Whether given at about 4 or about 12 weeks, second doses were pooled. Study-level findings and limits: AZD1222 recipients seropositive at baseline numbered only six or seven. The study found vaccine-associated CD4 TCRs spanning spike, dominant at 160-218 and 743-854. Donors were chiefly white British, with a greater number of females, and clonal diversity was perhaps underestimated.

A word on this clone: Its antigen is as yet unknown.

This CDR3 is 14 amino acids long. CDR1 SGHKS and CDR2 YYEKEE come from the germline V gene (reference sequence). V was pared by 5 bases and J by 0 bases, with 12 bases between. Clones were sequenced by immunoSEQ multiplex PCR, and TCRdb holds only the in-frame ones, with some missing. The data hold under 75,000 clones, with roughly 90% observed a single time. This sequence joins TRBV5-5 and TRBJ2-7; the D is unclear. This sample comprised peripheral blood, obtained on day 0 of AZD1222 vaccination. The sequence was collected from an adult in good health. DNA for the CDR3: TGTGCCAGCAGGGCCTCAAGTATCTCCTACGAGCAGTACTTC. It encodes CASRASSISYEQYF.